One T cell receptor (beta chain) is described in this entry. The data stem from a study of T cell changes during pregnancy in multiple sclerosis. The method was immunoSEQ multiplex PCR; TCRdb's version includes in-frame clones alone and lacks a portion of them. The sample shows over 35,000 clones, 90% of them seen only once. Germline CDR1 reads SGHTA; CDR2 reads FQGTGA. V lost 4 bases and J lost 2; bases outside the gene matches: 2. CDR3 length: 14 residues. This sequence originates from a female donor with multiple sclerosis, enrolled in a pregnancy study. The sample here was CD8+ T cells from peripheral blood mononuclear cells, taken in the first trimester of pregnancy. This chain uses TRBV7-3 with TRBJ1-3, with 7 positions matching TRBD1. The DNA of the CDR3 is TGTGCCAGCAGCTCTACAGGGGCTGGAAACACCATATATTTT. Its protein product is CASSSTGAGNTIYF.